These T cell receptor beta chains were read from a single sample in a study of T-cell memory formation after mild COVID-19. Each CDR3 protein is one row after TCRdb ran MiXCR on the 5' RACE reads. The table includes about 440,000 distinct CDR3 sequences, around 20% detected once. The sequencing sample was made of PBMCs or a T cell subset sorted from them (not recorded which). These receptors originate from an adult woman who had mild COVID-19 (a few samples of this study predate the infection). Cell type and time point are not known. Each CDR3 is given with its conserved first and last residue. D genes are given only for firm matches. The size of a clone is reported for some rows only, either as once, few or many, or as a class for expanded clones.

v_gene: TRBV7-8; abundance: -; j_gene: TRBJ2-3; d_gene: -; CDR3nt: TGTGCCAGCAGCCAGGGTTTTGGCACAGATACGCAGTATTTT; CDR3aa: CASSQGFGTDTQYF
v_gene: TRBV20-1; abundance: -; j_gene: TRBJ2-5; d_gene: -; CDR3nt: TGCAGTGCCCACTTGGTCCCGGGAGTTAGGGAGACCCAGTACTTC; CDR3aa: CSAHLVPGVRETQYF
v_gene: TRBV24-1; abundance: -; j_gene: TRBJ1-1; d_gene: -; CDR3nt: TGTGCCACCAGCGACCGTGGAACGGCTGAAGCTTTCTTT; CDR3aa: CATSDRGTAEAFF
v_gene: TRBV5-1; abundance: -; j_gene: TRBJ1-1; d_gene: -; CDR3nt: TGCGCCAGCAGCTGGGGTACAGCTCACACTGAAGCTTTCTTT; CDR3aa: CASSWGTAHTEAFF
v_gene: TRBV7-2; abundance: -; j_gene: TRBJ2-7; d_gene: TRBD2; CDR3nt: TGTGCCAGCAGCTTAGACAGGCGGGAGGGCTTCGAGCAGTACTTC; CDR3aa: CASSLDRREGFEQYF
v_gene: TRBV7-9; abundance: many; j_gene: TRBJ2-3; d_gene: TRBD2; CDR3nt: TGTGCCAGCAGCAAAAATAACTGGGGAGGACTAGCGGCACTCACAGATACGCAGTATTTT; CDR3aa: CASSKNNWGGLAALTDTQYF
v_gene: TRBV6-2/TRBV6-3; abundance: -; j_gene: TRBJ2-3; d_gene: TRBD2; CDR3nt: TGTGCCAGCAGCACCGGACTAGCGTTTAGCACAGATACGCAGTATTTT; CDR3aa: CASSTGLAFSTDTQYF
v_gene: TRBV29-1; abundance: few; j_gene: TRBJ2-3; d_gene: TRBD1; CDR3nt: TGCAGCGTTGAAAATCCGGACAGGACTAGCACAGATACGCAGTATTTT; CDR3aa: CSVENPDRTSTDTQYF
v_gene: TRBV5-1; abundance: -; j_gene: TRBJ2-3; d_gene: -; CDR3nt: TGTGCCAGCAGCCCCGGGCCCACAGATACGCAGTATTTT; CDR3aa: CASSPGPTDTQYF
v_gene: TRBV5-5; abundance: once; j_gene: TRBJ1-5; d_gene: -; CDR3nt: TGTGCCAGCAGCTTGTACGAAAGGACGAATCAGCCCCAGCATTTT; CDR3aa: CASSLYERTNQPQHF
v_gene: TRBV6-2/TRBV6-3; abundance: few; j_gene: TRBJ2-3; d_gene: -; CDR3nt: TGTGCCAGCAGTTCGGCGGTCGGCACAGATACGCAGTATTTT; CDR3aa: CASSSAVGTDTQYF
v_gene: TRBV29-1; abundance: few; j_gene: TRBJ2-7; d_gene: -; CDR3nt: TGCAGCGTGGATATCGGGGACCGGATAGACGAGCAGTACTTC; CDR3aa: CSVDIGDRIDEQYF
v_gene: TRBV5-1; abundance: few; j_gene: TRBJ2-7; d_gene: -; CDR3nt: TGCGCCAGCAGCTCTGGGTGGGGTTCTGGGTACGAGCAGTACTTC; CDR3aa: CASSSGWGSGYEQYF
v_gene: TRBV20-1; abundance: few; j_gene: TRBJ2-7; d_gene: -; CDR3nt: TGCAGTGCTAGAGACCGGGACACCGGGGGTTTCGAGCAGTACTTC; CDR3aa: CSARDRDTGGFEQYF